These 9 T cell receptor beta chains were sequenced from one sample in a study of CD8+ T cells in alopecia areata. Stated treatment: oral pan-JAK inhibitor, 5-10 mg twice daily. cDNA serving as the sequencing template came from extracted, reverse transcribed RNA. Sequencing was performed with immunoSEQ multiplex PCR; in TCRdb, only in-frame clones are kept and a portion is missing. Counted here are 150,000 or so clones, approximately 59% occurring once; the ten biggest clones make up 16%. Specimen: CD4+ T cells sorted from blood, collected at approximately week 60, from a patient treated with tofacitinib. The receptors were gathered from a human donor with alopecia areata.

V gene TRBV5-1 combines with J gene TRBJ1-6, with a possible D match to TRBD1 (6 bases). Trimming shortened V by 0 bases and J by 7 bases, and 17 bases separated the two germline ends. Germline lookup yields CDR1 SGHRS and CDR2 YFSETQ. This CDR3 region has 17 residues. CDR3 sequence: CASSLASGRGANSPLHF. CDR3 sequence (DNA): TGCGCCAGCAGCTTGGCCAGCGGTCGGGGGGCGAATTCACCCCTCCACTTT.

Points on this clone: Other DNA sequences within the sample encode an identical CDR3. V gene TRBV29-1 combines with J gene TRBJ1-1; tentative D call: TRBD1 (5 bases). CDR1 is SQVTM and CDR2 is ANQGSEA in the germline V gene. Trimming cost V 6 bases and J 1 base, with 6 bases left between them. This CDR3 has 11 amino acids. CDR3 in DNA: TGCAGCGTCGGACAGAACACTGAAGCTTTCTTT. Protein product: CSVGQNTEAFF.

The gene calls are TRBV5-1 and TRBJ2-7; D possibly corresponds to TRBD1 (6 bases). Trimming took off 4 bases at V and 1 base at J, with 15 bases between the two ends. Per germline, CDR1 SGHRS and CDR2 YFSETQ. The CDR3 is made up of 15 amino acids. Here the CDR3 DNA reads TGCGCCAGCAGCACCCTCCAGGGGACGTCCTACGAGCAGTACTTC. It encodes CASSTLQGTSYEQYF.

The chain uses TRBV6-6 and TRBJ1-2; no clear D gene. Per germline, CDR1 MNHNY and CDR2 SVGAGI (reference sequence). The V and J ends lost 3 bases and 8 bases respectively, with 19 bases between them. CDR3 length: 15 amino acids. The CDR3 reads CASSYPLGPWGGYTF. The CDR3 DNA reads as TGTGCCAGCAGTTATCCCCTTGGTCCCTGGGGAGGCTACACCTTC.

The chain links TRBV7-2 to TRBJ2-5; D call uncertain. Germline values: CDR1 SGHTA, CDR2 FQGNSA. This CDR3 has 15 residues. The V end lost 1 base, the J end lost 5 bases, and 14 bases lay between the germline ends. The CDR3 region has the DNA TGTGCCAGCAGCTTAGGGCCCGCCGCATTTGAGACCCAGTACTTC. Its translation: CASSLGPAAFETQYF.

The genes are TRBV7-2 and TRBJ1-2; D is ambiguous. Germline CDR1 SGHTA, CDR2 FQGNSA. This CDR3 comprises 17 residues. Trimming removed 1 base from V and 1 base from J, with 16 bases in between. The CDR3 coding sequence is TGTGCCAGCAGCTTAGACGAACGACACCTGGGTAACTATGGCTACACCTTC. Its translation: CASSLDERHLGNYGYTF.

The chain carries TRBV5-1 and TRBJ2-2, with D uncertain. Germline assignment: CDR1 SGHRS and CDR2 YFSETQ. The CDR3 loop spans 15 amino acids. V shed 4 bases and J shed 0 bases, with 10 bases lying between them. CDR3 sequence reads: CASSPDTTNTGELFF. The CDR3 coding sequence is TGCGCCAGCAGCCCTGACACTACGAACACCGGGGAGCTGTTTTTT.

The chain couples TRBV18 to TRBJ1-2; 10 bases are a match to TRBD1. Germline assignment: CDR1 KGHSH and CDR2 LQKENI. Trimming at V came to 6 bases and at J to 3 bases, leaving 4 bases not matched to a gene. This CDR3 region has 14 residues. CDR3 residues: CASSQTGGDYGYTF. CDR3 coding DNA: TGTGCCAGCTCGCAGACAGGGGGCGACTATGGCTACACCTTC.

The V call is TRBV9, the J call TRBJ2-1, with 8 bases that match TRBD2. V dropped 4 bases and J dropped 10; count of bases not matched to a gene: 13. CDR3 length: 15 residues. Germline lookup yields CDR1 SGDLS and CDR2 YYNGEE. The CDR3 is CASSIPRGGRIEQFF. The CDR3 DNA sequence: TGTGCCAGCAGCATTCCCCGGGGGGGCCGGATCGAGCAGTTCTTC.